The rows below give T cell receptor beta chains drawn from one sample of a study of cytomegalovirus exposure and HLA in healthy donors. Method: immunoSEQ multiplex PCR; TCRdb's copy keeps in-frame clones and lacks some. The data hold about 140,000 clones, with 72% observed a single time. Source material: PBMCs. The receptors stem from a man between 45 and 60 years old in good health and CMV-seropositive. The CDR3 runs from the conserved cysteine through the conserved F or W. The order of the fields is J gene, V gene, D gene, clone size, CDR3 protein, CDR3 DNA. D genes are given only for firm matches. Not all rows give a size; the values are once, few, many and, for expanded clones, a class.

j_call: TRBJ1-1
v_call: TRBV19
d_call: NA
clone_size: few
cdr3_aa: CASSMLRSVNTEAFF
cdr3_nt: TGTGCCAGTAGTATGCTCAGGTCCGTGAACACTGAAGCTTTCTTT

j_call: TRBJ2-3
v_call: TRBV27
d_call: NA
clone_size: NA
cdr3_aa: CASSLDRYTQYF
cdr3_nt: TGTGCCAGCAGTTTAGACAGGTATACGCAGTATTTT

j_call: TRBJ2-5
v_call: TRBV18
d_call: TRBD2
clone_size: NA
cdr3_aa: CASSPSGGRETQYF
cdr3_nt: TGTGCCAGCTCCCCTAGCGGGGGAAGGGAGACCCAGTACTTC

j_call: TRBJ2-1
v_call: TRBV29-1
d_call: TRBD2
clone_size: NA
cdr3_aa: CSVEDRGASGRISSYNEQFF
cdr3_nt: TGCAGCGTTGAAGATCGGGGGGCTAGCGGGAGAATTTCATCCTACAATGAGCAGTTCTTC

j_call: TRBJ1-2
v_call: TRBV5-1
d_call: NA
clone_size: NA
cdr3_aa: CASSAEGEYGYTF
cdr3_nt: TGCGCCAGCAGCGCCGAGGGGGAATATGGCTACACCTTC

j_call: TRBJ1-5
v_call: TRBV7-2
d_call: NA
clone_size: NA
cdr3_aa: CASSLVGNSNQPQHF
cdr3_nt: TGTGCCAGCAGCTTAGTCGGGAATAGCAATCAGCCCCAGCATTTT

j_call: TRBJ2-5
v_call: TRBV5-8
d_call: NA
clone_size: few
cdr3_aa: CASSLNSVKETQYF
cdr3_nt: TGTGCCAGCAGCTTGAATAGCGTTAAAGAGACCCAGTACTTC

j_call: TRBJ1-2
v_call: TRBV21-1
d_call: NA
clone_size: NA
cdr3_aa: CASSNPPLTGTEFGPLNYGYTF
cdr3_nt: TGTGCCAGCAGCAACCCCCCCCTGACCGGGACAGAATTTGGTCCCCTTAACTATGGCTACACCTTC

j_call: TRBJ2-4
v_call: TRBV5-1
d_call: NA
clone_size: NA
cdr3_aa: CASSPRLEVGKNIQYF
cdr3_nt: TGCGCCAGCAGCCCAAGACTAGAGGTTGGCAAAAACATTCAGTACTTC

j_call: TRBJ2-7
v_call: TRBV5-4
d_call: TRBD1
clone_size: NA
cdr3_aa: CASSTQGVSYEQYF
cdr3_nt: TGTGCCAGCAGCACGCAGGGGGTAAGCTACGAGCAGTACTTC

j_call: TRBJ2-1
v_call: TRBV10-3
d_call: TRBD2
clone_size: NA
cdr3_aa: CAISEEVSGIEQFF
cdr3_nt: TGTGCCATCAGTGAGGAAGTTAGCGGGATTGAGCAGTTCTTC

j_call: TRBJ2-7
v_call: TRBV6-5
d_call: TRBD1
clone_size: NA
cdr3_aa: CASRTNRGLPYEQYF
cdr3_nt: TGTGCCAGCAGAACAAACAGGGGGCTCCCCTACGAGCAGTACTTC

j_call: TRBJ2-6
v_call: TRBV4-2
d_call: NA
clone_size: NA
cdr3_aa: CASSQDSSRGANVLTF
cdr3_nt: TGTGCCAGCAGCCAAGATTCCAGTCGTGGGGCCAACGTCCTGACTTTC

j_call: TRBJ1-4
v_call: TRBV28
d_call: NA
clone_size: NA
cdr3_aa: CASSPRGGGGEKLFF
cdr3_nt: TGTGCCAGCAGTCCAAGGGGGGGTGGAGGTGAAAAACTGTTTTTT

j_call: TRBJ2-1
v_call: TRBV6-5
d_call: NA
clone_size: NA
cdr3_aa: CASTSAKPGYNEQFF
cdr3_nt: TGTGCCAGCACCTCCGCCAAGCCGGGATACAATGAGCAGTTCTTC

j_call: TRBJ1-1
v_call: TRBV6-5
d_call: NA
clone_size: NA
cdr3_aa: CASSRENRNTEAFF
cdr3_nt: TGTGCCAGCAGTAGGGAGAACCGGAACACTGAAGCTTTCTTT

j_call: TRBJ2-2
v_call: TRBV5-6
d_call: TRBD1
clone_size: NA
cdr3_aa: CASSARSGTGYTGELFF
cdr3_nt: TGTGCCAGCAGCGCCCGCTCCGGGACAGGGTACACCGGGGAGCTGTTTTTT

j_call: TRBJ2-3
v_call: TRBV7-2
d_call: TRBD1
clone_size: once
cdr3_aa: CASSLGQGGSTDTQYF
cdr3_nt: TGTGCCAGCAGCTTGGGACAGGGGGGCAGCACAGATACGCAGTATTTT

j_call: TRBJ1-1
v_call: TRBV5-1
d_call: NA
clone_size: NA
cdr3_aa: CASSIQVSLANTEAFF
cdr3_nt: TGCGCCAGCAGCATACAGGTCTCCCTGGCGAACACTGAAGCTTTCTTT

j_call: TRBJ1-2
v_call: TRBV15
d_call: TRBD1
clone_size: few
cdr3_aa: CATSRVPTGNYGYTF
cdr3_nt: TGTGCCACCAGCAGAGTTCCGACAGGGAACTATGGCTACACCTTC

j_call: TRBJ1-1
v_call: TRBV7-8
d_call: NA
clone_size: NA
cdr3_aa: CASSLARAGNTEAFF
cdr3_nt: TGTGCCAGCAGCTTAGCGAGGGCAGGAAACACTGAAGCTTTCTTT

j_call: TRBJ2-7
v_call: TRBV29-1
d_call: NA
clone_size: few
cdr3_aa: CSALQGNSYEQYF
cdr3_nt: TGCAGCGCTCTTCAGGGGAACTCCTACGAGCAGTACTTC

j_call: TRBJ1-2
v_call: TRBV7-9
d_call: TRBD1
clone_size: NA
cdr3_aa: CASSFETGRYGYTF
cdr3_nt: TGTGCCAGCAGCTTCGAGACAGGGCGGTATGGCTACACCTTC

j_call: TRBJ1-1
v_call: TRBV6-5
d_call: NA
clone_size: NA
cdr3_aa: CASSYEGVGNTEAFF
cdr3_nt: TGTGCCAGCAGTTATGAAGGGGTTGGGAACACTGAAGCTTTCTTT

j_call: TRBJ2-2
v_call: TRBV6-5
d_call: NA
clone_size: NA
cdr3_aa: CASSYRASGNTGELFF
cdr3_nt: TGTGCCAGCAGTTATCGGGCCAGCGGAAACACCGGGGAGCTGTTTTTT

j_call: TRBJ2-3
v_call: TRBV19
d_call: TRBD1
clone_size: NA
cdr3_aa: CASSARGGRGMGTDTQYF
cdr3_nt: TGTGCCAGTAGTGCGAGAGGGGGCAGGGGGATGGGGACAGATACGCAGTATTTT

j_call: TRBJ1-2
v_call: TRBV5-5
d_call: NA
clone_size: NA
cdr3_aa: CASIGGDFFRQINYGYTF
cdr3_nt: TGTGCCAGCATCGGGGGGGATTTTTTTCGACAGATCAACTATGGCTACACCTTC

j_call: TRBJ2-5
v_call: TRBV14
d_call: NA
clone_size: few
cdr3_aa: CASSQDLGGRADKETQYF
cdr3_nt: TGTGCCAGCAGCCAAGACCTCGGTGGGCGAGCCGACAAAGAGACCCAGTACTTC

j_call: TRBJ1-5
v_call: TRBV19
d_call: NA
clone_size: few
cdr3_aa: CASSSPGSQHF
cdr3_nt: TGTGCCAGTAGTAGTCCAGGGTCCCAGCATTTT